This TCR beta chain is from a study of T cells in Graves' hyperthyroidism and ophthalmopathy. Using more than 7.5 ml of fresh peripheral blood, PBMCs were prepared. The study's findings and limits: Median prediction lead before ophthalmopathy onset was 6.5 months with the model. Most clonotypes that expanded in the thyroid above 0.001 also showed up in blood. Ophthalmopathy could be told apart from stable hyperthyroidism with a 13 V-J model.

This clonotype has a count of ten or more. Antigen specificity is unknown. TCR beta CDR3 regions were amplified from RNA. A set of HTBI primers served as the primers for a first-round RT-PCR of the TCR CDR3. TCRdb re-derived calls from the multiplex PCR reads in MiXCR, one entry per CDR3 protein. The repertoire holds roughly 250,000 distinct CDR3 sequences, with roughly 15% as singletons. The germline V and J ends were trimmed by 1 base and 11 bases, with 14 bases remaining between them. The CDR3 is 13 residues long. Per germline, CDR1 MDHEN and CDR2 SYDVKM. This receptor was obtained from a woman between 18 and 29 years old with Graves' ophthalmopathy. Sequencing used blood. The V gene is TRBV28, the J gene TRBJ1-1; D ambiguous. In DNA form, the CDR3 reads TGTGCCAGCAGTTTATCCGGGGAGAGCTTGGCTTTCTTT. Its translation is CASSLSGESLAFF.